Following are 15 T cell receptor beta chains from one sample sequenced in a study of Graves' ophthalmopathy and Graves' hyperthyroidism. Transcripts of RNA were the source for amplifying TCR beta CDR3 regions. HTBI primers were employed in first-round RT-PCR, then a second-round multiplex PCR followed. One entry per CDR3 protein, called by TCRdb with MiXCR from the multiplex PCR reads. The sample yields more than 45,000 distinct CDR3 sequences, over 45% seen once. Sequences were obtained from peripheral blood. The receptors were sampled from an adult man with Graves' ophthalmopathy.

This CDR3 reads CAIREGAGETDTQYF. In DNA form, the CDR3 reads TGCGCCATAAGAGAGGGAGCGGGAGAAACAGATACGCAGTATTTT. The J gene is TRBJ2-3, the V gene TRBV10-2, with 8 bases identical to TRBD2. J lost 3 bases, V lost 10 bases, and 12 bases had no gene match. CDR3 size: 15 residues. Germline CDR1 reads WSHSY; CDR2 reads SAAADI.

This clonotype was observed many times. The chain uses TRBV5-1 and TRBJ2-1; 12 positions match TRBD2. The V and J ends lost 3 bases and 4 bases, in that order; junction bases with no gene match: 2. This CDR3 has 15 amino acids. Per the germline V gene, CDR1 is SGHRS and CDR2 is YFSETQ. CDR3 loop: CASSWTSGNYNEQFF. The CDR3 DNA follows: TGCGCCAGCAGCTGGACTAGCGGGAATTACAATGAGCAGTTCTTC.

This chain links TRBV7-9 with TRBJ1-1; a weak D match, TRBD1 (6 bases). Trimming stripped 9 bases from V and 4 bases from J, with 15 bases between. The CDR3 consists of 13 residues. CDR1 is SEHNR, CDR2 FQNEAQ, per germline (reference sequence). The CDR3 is CASGGARGTEAFF. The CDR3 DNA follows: TGTGCCAGTGGGGGCGCGCGGGGCACTGAAGCTTTCTTT.

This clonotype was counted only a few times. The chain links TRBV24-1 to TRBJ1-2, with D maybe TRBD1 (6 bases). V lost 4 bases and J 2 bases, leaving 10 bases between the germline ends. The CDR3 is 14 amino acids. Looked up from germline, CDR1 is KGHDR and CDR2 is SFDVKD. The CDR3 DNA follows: TGTGCCACCAGTGACCCGACAGGCAACTATGGCTACACCTTC. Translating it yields CATSDPTGNYGYTF.

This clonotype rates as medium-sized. The CDR3 protein is CSANEDYGYTF. The CDR3 DNA reads as TGCAGCGCAAACGAAGACTATGGCTACACCTTC. This chain connects TRBV29-1 to TRBJ1-2; D not resolved. The CDR3 consists of 11 residues. The ends were cut back, 7 bases at V and 3 bases at J, with 9 bases in the middle. Germline CDR1 reads SQVTM; CDR2 reads ANQGSEA. Based on the CDR3 plus reference TRBV29-1 and TRBJ1-2, the full variable domain is SAVISQKPSRDICQRGTSLTIQCQVDSQVTMMFWYRQQPGQSLTLIATANQGSEATYESGFVIDKFPISRPNLTFSTLTVSNMSPEDSSIYLCSANEDYGYTFGSGTRLTVV.

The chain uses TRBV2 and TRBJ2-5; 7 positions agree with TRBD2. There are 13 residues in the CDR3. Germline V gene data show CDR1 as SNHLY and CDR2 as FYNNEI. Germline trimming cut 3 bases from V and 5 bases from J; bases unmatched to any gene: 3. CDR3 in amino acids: CASSDGGGETQYF. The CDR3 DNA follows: TGTGCCAGCAGTGATGGGGGGGGGGAGACCCAGTACTTC. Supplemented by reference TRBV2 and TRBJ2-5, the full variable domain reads EPEVTQTPSHQVTQMGQEVILRCVPISNHLYFYWYRQILGQKVEFLVSFYNNEISEKSEIFDDQFSVERPDGSNFTLKIRSTKLEDSAMYFCASSDGGGETQYFGPGTRLLVL.

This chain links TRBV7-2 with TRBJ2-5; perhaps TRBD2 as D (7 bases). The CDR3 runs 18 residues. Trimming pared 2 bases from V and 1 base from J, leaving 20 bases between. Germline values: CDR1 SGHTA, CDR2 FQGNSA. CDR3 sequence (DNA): TGTACCAGCAGCTTACCCCTCGGACGGGGGGCCGGCCAAGAGACCCAGTACTTC. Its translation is CTSSLPLGRGAGQETQYF. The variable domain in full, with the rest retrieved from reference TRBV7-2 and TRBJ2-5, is GAGVSQSPSNKVTEKGKDVELRCDPISGHTALYWYRQSLGQGLEFLIYFQGNSAPDKSGLPSDRFSAERTGGSVSTLTIQRTQQEDSAVYLCTSSLPLGRGAGQETQYFGPGTRLLVL.

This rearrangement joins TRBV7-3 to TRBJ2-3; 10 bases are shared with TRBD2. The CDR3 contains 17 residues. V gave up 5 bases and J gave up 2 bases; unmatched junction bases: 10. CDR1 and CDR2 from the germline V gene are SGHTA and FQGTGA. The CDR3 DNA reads TGTGCCAGCAGCCCAACGGCCCTAGCGGGGGCCACAGATACGCAGTATTTT. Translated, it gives CASSPTALAGATDTQYF.

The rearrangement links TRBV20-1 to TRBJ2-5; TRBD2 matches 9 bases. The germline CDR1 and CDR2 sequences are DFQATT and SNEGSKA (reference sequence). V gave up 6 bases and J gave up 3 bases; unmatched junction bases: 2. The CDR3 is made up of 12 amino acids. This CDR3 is CSAQREEETQYF. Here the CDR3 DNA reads TGCAGTGCCCAGCGGGAGGAAGAGACCCAGTACTTC.

This chain's CDR3 is CASSQDSGSSPLHF. CDR3 coding DNA: TGTGCCAGCAGCCAAGATAGTGGTAGTTCACCCCTCCACTTT. The chain links TRBV4-2 to TRBJ1-6; D gene ambiguous. This CDR3 is built from 14 residues. Trimming stripped 0 bases from V and 9 bases from J, with 9 bases between. Germline V gene data show CDR1 as LGHNA and CDR2 as YNFKEQ.

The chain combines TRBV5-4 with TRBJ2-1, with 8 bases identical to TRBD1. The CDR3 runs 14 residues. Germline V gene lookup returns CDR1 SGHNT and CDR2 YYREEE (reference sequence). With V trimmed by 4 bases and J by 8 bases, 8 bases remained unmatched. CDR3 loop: CASSPRTGRHEQFF. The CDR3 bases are TGTGCCAGCAGCCCCAGGACAGGGCGGCATGAGCAGTTCTTC.

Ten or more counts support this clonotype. CDR3 in amino acids: CASSPGQGEETQYF. The CDR3 nucleotides are TGTGCCAGCTCACCGGGACAGGGGGAAGAGACCCAGTACTTC. The chain combines TRBV18 with TRBJ2-5, with 11 bases that match TRBD1. V lost 3 bases and J lost 3; bases outside the gene matches: 0. This CDR3 has 14 amino acids. Germline CDR1 reads KGHSH; CDR2 reads LQKENI.

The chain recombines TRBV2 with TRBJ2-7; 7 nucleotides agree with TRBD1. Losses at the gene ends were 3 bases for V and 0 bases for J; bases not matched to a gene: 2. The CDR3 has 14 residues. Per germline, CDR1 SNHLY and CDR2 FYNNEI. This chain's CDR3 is CASSDGTVSYEQYF. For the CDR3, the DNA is TGTGCCAGCAGTGACGGGACAGTCTCCTACGAGCAGTACTTC.

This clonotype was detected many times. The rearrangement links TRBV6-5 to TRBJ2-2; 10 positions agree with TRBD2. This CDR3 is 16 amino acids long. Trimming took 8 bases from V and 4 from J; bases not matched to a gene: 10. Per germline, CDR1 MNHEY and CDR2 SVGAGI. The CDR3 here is CASRNPQRGGTGELFF. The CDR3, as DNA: TGTGCCAGCCGGAACCCCCAGCGGGGGGGCACCGGGGAGCTGTTTTTT.

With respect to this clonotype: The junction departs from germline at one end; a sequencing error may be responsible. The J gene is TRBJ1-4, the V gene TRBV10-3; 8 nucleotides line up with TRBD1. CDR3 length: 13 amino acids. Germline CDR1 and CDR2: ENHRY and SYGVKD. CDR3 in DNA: TGTGCCGTCAGGGGGCCAACTAATGAGGAACTGTTTTTT. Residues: CAVRGPTNEELFF.